Sequencing of this TCR beta chain was carried out in a study of T cell responses to AZD1222 COVID-19 vaccine. Turning to this clone: Antigen unknown.

The protocol was immunoSEQ multiplex PCR, while the TCRdb copy is restricted to in-frame clones and leaves out a portion. This table has 95,000 to 110,000 clones, 75% to 90% appearing once. Study results and caveats: It should be noted that donors were predominantly white British and more often female, and clonal diversity was possibly underestimated. In the spike-specific TCR repertoire, nearly half reportedly target unmutated variant regions. The repertoires were collected only after the peak T cell response.

Specimen: peripheral blood, collected on day 0 of AZD1222 vaccination. The origin of this receptor is an adult in good health.

In nucleotides, the CDR3 is TGCAGCGTTGGGGGCGGGACAGTCGCTGGCTACACCTTC. Its protein is CSVGGGTVAGYTF. The chain recombines TRBV29-1 with TRBJ1-2; TRBD1 matches at 7 bases. V was clipped by 4 bases and J by 7 bases; unmatched bases: 9. The CDR3 extends over 13 amino acids. Germline V lookup: CDR1 SQVTM, CDR2 ANQGSEA.